Sequencing of this TCR beta chain was carried out in a study of T-cell reconstitution after alpha-beta-depleted transplantation in children. Unique molecular identifiers were used in preparing the TCRbeta library. A single record per CDR3 protein comes from TCRdb applying MiXCR to the PCR reads. There are 420,000 or so distinct CDR3 sequences in the sample; approximately 10% occur only once, and nearly 5.5% lies in the top ten. The CDR3 spans 14 residues. The germline gives CDR1 DFQATT, CDR2 SNEGSKA (reference sequence). V lost 3 bases and J lost 5, with 14 bases in between. This clonotype was observed a handful of times.

The source was PBMCs from the stem cell graft donor, collected from the stem cell graft. This clonotype originated in a human donor who donated a stem cell graft to a child with acute myeloid leukemia. The V call is TRBV20-1, the J call TRBJ2-1, with D possibly being TRBD1 or TRBD2 (5 bases each). The CDR3 coding sequence is TGCAGTGCTAGCCCGTGGGGACCCAACAATGAGCAGTTCTTC. Translation: CSASPWGPNNEQFF.